This record covers a single T cell receptor (beta chain). Its antigen is not identified. 60 Vbeta and 13 Jbeta primers were used in PCR. Only in-frame clones appear in the TCRdb table, and some are missing; sequencing was by immunoSEQ multiplex PCR. The table records approximately 220,000 clones, over 75% of them present only once. This record comes from a study of cytomegalovirus exposure and HLA in healthy donors. Study-wide background: From HLA-typed donors, an early data release held around 85 million unique TCRs.

Donors sampled were nominally healthy, though unrecorded immune exposures were likely. CDR1 is SGDLS, CDR2 YYNGEE, per germline. The CDR3 has 16 amino acids. J lost 3 bases, V lost 0 bases, and 8 bases had no gene match. Study results and limitations: Immune exposure data for these donors was limited to CMV serostatus. In a later analysis, productive TCRs from donors in an Asian-associated ancestry cluster reportedly carried fewer N-insertions than the cohort mean.

Sequenced material: PBMCs. This chain connects TRBV9 to TRBJ1-1, with 7 bases aligning to TRBD1. The TCR originated in a girl aged 2 to 10 in good health and CMV-seronegative. The CDR3 DNA reads as TGTGCCAGCAGCGTAGCTACTGGCAGGGGGGACACTGAAGCTTTCTTT. Protein sequence: CASSVATGRGDTEAFF.